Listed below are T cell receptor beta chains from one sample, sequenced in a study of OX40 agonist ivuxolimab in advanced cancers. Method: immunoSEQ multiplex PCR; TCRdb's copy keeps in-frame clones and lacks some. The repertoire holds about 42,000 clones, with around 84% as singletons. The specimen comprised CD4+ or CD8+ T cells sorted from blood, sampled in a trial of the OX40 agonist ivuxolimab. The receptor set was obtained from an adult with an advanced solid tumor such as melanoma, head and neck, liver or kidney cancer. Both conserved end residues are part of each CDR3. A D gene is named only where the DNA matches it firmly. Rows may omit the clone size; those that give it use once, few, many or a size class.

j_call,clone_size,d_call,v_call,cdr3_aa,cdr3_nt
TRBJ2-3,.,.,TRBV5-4,CASSWVGSDTQYF,TGTGCCAGCAGCTGGGTGGGTTCAGATACGCAGTATTTT
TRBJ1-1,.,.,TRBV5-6,CASSNGRFLATEAFF,TGTGCCAGCAGCAATGGCAGGTTCTTGGCGACTGAAGCTTTCTTT
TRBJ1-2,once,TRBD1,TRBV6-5,CASSYQGGSGGYTF,TGTGCCAGCAGTTACCAAGGGGGCTCTGGTGGCTACACCTTC
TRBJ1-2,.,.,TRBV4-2,CASSQITGDYGYTF,TGTGCCAGCAGCCAAATTACAGGAGACTATGGCTACACCTTC
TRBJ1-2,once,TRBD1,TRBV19,CASSLGTGGVGYTF,TGTGCCAGTAGTCTAGGGACAGGGGGCGTTGGCTACACCTTC
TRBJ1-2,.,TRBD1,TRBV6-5,CASSYGTGDYGYTF,TGTGCCAGCAGTTACGGGACAGGGGACTATGGCTACACCTTC
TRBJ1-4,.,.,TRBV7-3,CASDAEKLFF,TGTGCCAGCGATGCGGAAAAACTGTTTTTT
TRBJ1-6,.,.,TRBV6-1,CASSEYPSLNSPLHF,TGTGCCAGCAGTGAATACCCATCCCTTAATTCACCCCTCCACTTT
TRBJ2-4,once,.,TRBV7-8,CASSSEGVGDIQYF,TGTGCCAGCAGCTCAGAGGGGGTAGGGGACATTCAGTACTTC
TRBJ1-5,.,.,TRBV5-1,CASSIRRNQPQHF,TGCGCCAGCAGCATTCGACGGAATCAGCCCCAGCATTTT
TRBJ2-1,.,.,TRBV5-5,CASSLGVNANNEQFF,TGTGCCAGCAGCTTGGGGGTCAACGCGAACAATGAGCAGTTCTTC
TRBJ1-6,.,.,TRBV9,CASSVGSAGAYNSPLHF,TGTGCCAGCAGCGTGGGCTCTGCGGGGGCTTATAATTCACCCCTCCACTTT
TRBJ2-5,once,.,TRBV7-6,CASSPRPAAQETQYF,TGTGCCAGCAGCCCCCGACCGGCGGCACAAGAGACCCAGTACTTC
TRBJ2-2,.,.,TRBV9,CASSARDLGTGELFF,TGTGCCAGCAGCGCACGGGACTTAGGCACCGGGGAGCTGTTTTTT